This record concerns one T cell receptor beta chain sequence. Its target is not known. This CDR3 comprises 14 residues. Germline V CDR1 and CDR2: MNHEY, SVGAGI. Unmatched junction bases numbered 2, after V lost 5 bases and J lost 4 bases. The sample comes from a study of a mutant IDH1 vaccine in newly diagnosed glioma. Clones were sequenced by immunoSEQ multiplex PCR, and TCRdb holds only the in-frame ones, with some missing. The table includes under 55,000 clones, 90% to 95% detected once. Time point noted: week 11, during vaccination. The investigators gave 300 ug of mutant IDH1 20-mer peptide in each vaccine dose, together with topical imiquimod.

The specimen was PBMCs, collected from a glioma patient whose treatment included an IDH1 peptide vaccine. This sequence joins TRBV6-5 and TRBJ2-7; TRBD2 matches at 13 bases. This sequence originates from a man in his forties or fifties with glioma. The CDR3 nucleotides read TGTGCCAGCAGTCGGACTAGCGGGAGTTACGAGCAGTACTTC. Protein sequence: CASSRTSGSYEQYF.